These T cell receptor beta chains were read from a single sample in a study of blood T cell repertoires in COVID-19. Using immunoSEQ multiplex PCR, the repertoire was profiled, and TCRdb retains in-frame clones only, with some absent. The sample lists approximately 170,000 clones, 75% to 85% occurring once. Sequenced input: PBMCs or T cells enriched from blood (not recorded which). Receptors were obtained from a man aged 35 to 55 who had recovered from COVID-19. Both conserved end residues are part of each CDR3. Each record gives: J gene, D gene, clone size, V gene, CDR3 protein, CDR3 DNA. The D gene is left open where the match is weak. Clone size is not always given. Where it is, it says once, few, many or a class for expanded clones.

TRBJ1-1,NA,few,TRBV3-1/TRBV3-2,CASSQEAMNTEAFF,TGTGCCAGCAGCCAAGAAGCCATGAACACTGAAGCTTTCTTT
TRBJ2-3,TRBD2,NA,TRBV2,CASRASGGGDTQYF,TGTGCCAGCAGGGCTAGCGGGGGGGGAGATACGCAGTATTTT
TRBJ2-5,NA,NA,TRBV7-9,CASSLSPRGAEETQYF,TGTGCCAGCAGCCTATCACCCCGGGGGGCCGAGGAGACCCAGTACTTC
TRBJ1-6,NA,NA,TRBV21-1,CASSKGWDRGFTWWGPLHF,TGTGCCAGCAGCAAAGGGTGGGACAGGGGTTTTACCTGGTGGGGTCCCCTCCACTTT
TRBJ1-3,NA,NA,TRBV7-9,CASRKYDTAIYF,TGTGCCAGCAGAAAATACGACACTGCCATATATTTT
TRBJ1-5,NA,NA,TRBV3-1/TRBV3-2,CASSSSRQGNQPQHF,TGTGCCAGCAGCTCATCTCGACAGGGCAATCAGCCCCAGCATTTT
TRBJ2-4,NA,NA,TRBV3-1/TRBV3-2,CASSQADLAPYF,TGTGCCAGCAGCCAAGCCGATTTGGCACCGTACTTC
TRBJ2-3,TRBD2,NA,TRBV30,CAWSNLAGARTDTQYF,TGTGCCTGGAGTAATTTAGCGGGGGCCCGCACAGATACGCAGTATTTT
TRBJ1-5,NA,NA,TRBV24-1,CATSDPTQGSNQPQHF,TGTGCCACCAGTGATCCTACCCAGGGGAGCAATCAGCCCCAGCATTTT
TRBJ2-7,TRBD2,NA,TRBV4-1,CASSQALAGPYEQYF,TGCGCCAGCAGCCAAGCCCTAGCGGGTCCCTACGAGCAGTACTTC
TRBJ1-2,NA,NA,TRBV9,CASSVVGGRGYTF,TGTGCCAGCAGCGTAGTTGGGGGCCGTGGCTACACCTTC
TRBJ1-2,NA,NA,TRBV24-1,CATSRGNWYGYTF,TGTGCCACCTCCCGGGGGAATTGGTATGGCTACACCTTC
TRBJ2-7,NA,few,TRBV5-1,CASSLDPQTYEQYF,TGCGCCAGCAGCTTGGATCCTCAGACCTACGAGCAGTACTTC
TRBJ1-5,NA,NA,TRBV2,CASKATGNQPQHF,TGTGCCAGCAAGGCTACAGGCAATCAGCCCCAGCATTTT
TRBJ1-1,TRBD1,NA,TRBV10-1,CASSESRQGIEAFF,TGCGCCAGCAGTGAGTCAAGACAGGGGATAGAAGCTTTCTTT
TRBJ1-2,NA,few,TRBV10-2,CASSEDFYGYTF,TGCGCCAGCAGTGAAGACTTCTATGGCTACACCTTC
TRBJ1-5,NA,NA,TRBV6-5,CASSYSGGGSQPQHF,TGTGCCAGCAGTTACTCCGGGGGGGGGAGCCAGCCCCAGCATTTT
TRBJ2-1,TRBD2,NA,TRBV10-3,CAIRDGTSGAEQFF,TGTGCCATCAGAGACGGGACTAGCGGGGCCGAGCAGTTCTTC
TRBJ2-1,TRBD2,NA,TRBV6-4,CASRELAGGREQFF,TGTGCCAGCAGGGAACTAGCGGGGGGGCGCGAGCAGTTCTTC
TRBJ2-7,TRBD2,NA,TRBV5-4,CASSAGTSGVYEQYF,TGTGCCAGCAGTGCCGGGACTAGCGGGGTCTACGAGCAGTACTTC
TRBJ2-3,TRBD1,NA,TRBV5-8,CASSRTGTGAATDTQYF,TGTGCCAGCAGCCGGACCGGTACAGGGGCTGCCACAGATACGCAGTATTTT
TRBJ2-3,NA,few,TRBV5-6,CASSLGLNTQYF,TGTGCCAGCAGCCTCGGACTCAATACGCAGTATTTT
TRBJ2-3,TRBD2,NA,TRBV5-8,CASSLTSGGPNTQYF,TGTGCCAGCAGCTTGACTAGCGGGGGTCCGAATACGCAGTATTTT
TRBJ1-6,NA,NA,TRBV30,CAWTGGGDFSPLHF,TGTGCCTGGACTGGCGGGGGGGACTTTTCACCCCTCCACTTT
TRBJ1-1,NA,few,TRBV29-1,CSSTGKDTEAFF,TGCAGCAGTACGGGGAAAGACACTGAAGCTTTCTTT
TRBJ1-1,NA,few,TRBV6-2/TRBV6-3,CASSPVGGLNTEAFF,TGTGCCAGCAGCCCTGTGGGGGGGCTGAACACTGAAGCTTTCTTT
TRBJ1-1,TRBD1,once,TRBV2,CASTSQGSGTEAFF,TGTGCCAGCACCTCACAGGGGTCGGGAACTGAAGCTTTCTTT
TRBJ2-1,NA,few,TRBV5-1,CASSLMSRVNEQFF,TGCGCCAGCAGCTTGATGAGTCGAGTCAATGAGCAGTTCTTC
TRBJ2-1,NA,NA,TRBV7-3,CASSSLPPAVQFF,TGTGCCAGCAGCTCCCTCCCTCCCGCGGTCCAGTTCTTC
TRBJ1-6,NA,NA,TRBV7-6,CASSQSYTSGVDSPLHF,TGTGCCAGCAGCCAAAGTTATACGTCAGGGGTGGATTCACCCCTCCACTTT
TRBJ1-2,NA,NA,TRBV21-1,CASRREQGPYGYTF,TGTGCCAGCAGGAGAGAACAGGGGCCCTATGGCTACACCTTC
TRBJ2-2,TRBD1,NA,TRBV20-1,CSASGQGADGELFF,TGCAGTGCTAGTGGACAGGGGGCCGACGGGGAGCTGTTTTTT
TRBJ1-1,NA,NA,TRBV3-1/TRBV3-2,CASSLGGGRGAFF,TGTGCCAGCAGCCTCGGTGGGGGGAGGGGAGCTTTCTTT
TRBJ2-1,TRBD2,NA,TRBV7-9,CASSFAPGLAGYEQFF,TGTGCCAGCAGCTTTGCACCGGGACTAGCGGGCTATGAGCAGTTCTTC
TRBJ1-5,NA,NA,TRBV12-5,CASALPAGAALGGNQPQHF,TGTGCTAGTGCCCTGCCTGCGGGGGCGGCCCTCGGTGGCAATCAGCCCCAGCATTTT
TRBJ2-3,TRBD2,NA,TRBV4-2,CASSDERGLTDTQYF,TGTGCCAGCAGCGACGAGCGGGGCCTGACAGATACGCAGTATTTT
TRBJ1-4,TRBD1,NA,TRBV30,CASDPGGNNEKLFF,TGTGCCTCGGACCCAGGGGGAAATAATGAAAAACTGTTTTTT
TRBJ2-1,TRBD2,once,TRBV2,CASSGGVGSGGGEQFF,TGTGCCAGCAGTGGAGGGGTCGGTAGCGGGGGCGGCGAGCAGTTCTTC
TRBJ1-4,TRBD1,NA,TRBV7-8,CASSLVVGTAGEKLFF,TGTGCCAGCAGCTTAGTAGTCGGGACAGCTGGTGAAAAACTGTTTTTT
TRBJ2-2,NA,NA,TRBV19,CATHGGTATGELFF,TGTGCCACCCATGGGGGGACAGCCACCGGGGAGCTGTTTTTT
TRBJ2-4,TRBD1,NA,TRBV6-5,CASIGGTGGANIQYF,TGTGCCAGCATAGGTGGGACAGGGGGCGCCAACATTCAGTACTTC
TRBJ1-5,TRBD1,NA,TRBV6-1,CASSEATGGQPQHF,TGTGCCAGCAGTGAAGCTACAGGGGGTCAGCCCCAGCATTTT
TRBJ1-6,NA,few,TRBV25-1,CASSSAGRNSPLHF,TGTGCCAGCAGCTCGGCAGGCAGGAATTCACCCCTCCACTTT
TRBJ1-4,NA,NA,TRBV7-8,CASSLVRQAINEKLFF,TGTGCCAGCAGCTTAGTGCGACAGGCGATTAATGAAAAACTGTTTTTT